These T cell receptor beta chains were read from a single sample in a study of T cells after posttransplantation cyclophosphamide. This table comes from immunoSEQ multiplex PCR, and its TCRdb copy is limited to in-frame clones, with some not included. The sample holds over 7,000 clones, around 82% seen once. Sequenced here: CD4+ T cells sorted from blood, sampled 950 to 1,200 days after allogeneic stem cell transplant with posttransplant cyclophosphamide. The origin of the receptors is a female patient in her forties or fifties who received an allogeneic stem cell transplant from a related donor, was CMV-positive, and had no GVHD. Part of the T cell pool may stem from the graft donor. The CDR3 runs from the conserved cysteine through the conserved F or W. A D gene is named only where the DNA matches it firmly.

J gene	D gene	V gene	CDR3 DNA	CDR3 protein
TRBJ2-5	TRBD1	TRBV6-6	TGTGCCAGCAGTTACCAGGGGGTGGTTGAGACCCAGTACTTC	CASSYQGVVETQYF
TRBJ2-1	-	TRBV2	TGTGCCAGCACCCGCGGGGGCCCCAACAATGAGCAGTTCTTC	CASTRGGPNNEQFF
TRBJ2-6	TRBD1	TRBV5-1	TGCGCCAGCAGCTTGGGGTTCTTGGGGACAGGCCGCTCTGGGGCCAACGTCCTGACTTTC	CASSLGFLGTGRSGANVLTF
TRBJ1-2	-	TRBV11-2	TGTGCCAGCAGCCTCGAGAGGGCAGGGGATGGCTACACCTTC	CASSLERAGDGYTF
TRBJ1-1	-	TRBV7-9	TGTGCCAGCAGCGGACAGGAAGCTTTCTTT	CASSGQEAFF
TRBJ2-5	TRBD2	TRBV18	TGTGCCAGCTCACCACCGAGCGGGGAAGAGACCCAGTACTTC	CASSPPSGEETQYF
TRBJ1-5	-	TRBV19	TGTGCCAGTAGTATGGGTGGGAGTAGCAATCAGCCCCAGCATTTT	CASSMGGSSNQPQHF
TRBJ1-3	TRBD1	TRBV25-1	TGTGCCAGCAGCGGACAGGGTGCCGATAGAAACACCATATATTTT	CASSGQGADRNTIYF
TRBJ2-3	TRBD1	TRBV9	TGTGCCAGCAGCGAACAGGGGTTAGATACGCAGTATTTT	CASSEQGLDTQYF
TRBJ1-5	TRBD1	TRBV2	TGTGCCAGCAGTGTGACAGGGTTCAATCAGCCCCAGCATTTT	CASSVTGFNQPQHF
TRBJ2-3	TRBD2	TRBV18	TGTGCCAGCTCACCGATTTTCAGCGGGACTAGCACAGATACGCAGTATTTT	CASSPIFSGTSTDTQYF
TRBJ2-2	-	TRBV5-1	TGCGCCAGCAGCTTGAGAGGATCGGGGGGCGGAAACACCGGGGAGCTGTTTTTT	CASSLRGSGGGNTGELFF
TRBJ1-2	-	TRBV19	TGTGCCAGTAGTATAGCTACTGTTAACTATGGCTACACCTTC	CASSIATVNYGYTF
TRBJ1-2	-	TRBV6-6	TGTGCCAGCAGTCAAACGGTAGGGGTAAACTATGGCTACACCTTC	CASSQTVGVNYGYTF
TRBJ2-2	TRBD1	TRBV4-3	TGCGCCAGCAGCCAAGGGACAGGCCTAACCGGGGAGCTGTTTTTT	CASSQGTGLTGELFF